The next 21 T cell receptor beta chains were all read from a single sample in a study of shared clonotypes between healthy human individuals. The naive CD8 population came from CD45RO-negative cells selected for CCR7, without terminally differentiated effector memory CD45RA+ cells. Repertoires were generated with immunoSEQ multiplex PCR, while TCRdb's copy carries only in-frame clones and drops some. The sample records more than 2 million clones, 80% to 95% being singletons. The sample was naive CD8+ T cells from PBMCs. The receptors were sampled from a man aged 18 to 35 in good health. Some clones in this sample may be carry-over from other donors' samples.

The V gene is TRBV5-3, the J gene TRBJ1-1; D not resolved. TRBV5-3 is marked as an open reading frame, function uncertain. Trimming removed 3 bases from V and 1 base from J, with 13 bases in between. The CDR3 contains 15 residues. The CDR3 bases are TGTGCCAGAAGCTCGAGGGCCCGCGGGAACACTGAAGCTTTCTTT. Its translation: CARSSRARGNTEAFF.

The rearrangement links TRBV6-1 to TRBJ1-2; D not certain. From germline, CDR1 is MNHNS and CDR2 SASEGT. V lost 8 bases and J 8 bases, leaving 21 bases between the germline ends. The length of the CDR3 is 14 residues. The CDR3 coding sequence is TGTGCCAGCTTCCCCCCTCGTGAATCAGACGGCTACACCTTC. This encodes CASFPPRESDGYTF.

The gene calls are TRBV4-1 and TRBJ2-1, with 12 positions matching TRBD2. This CDR3 is 16 amino acids long. The germline gives CDR1 MGHRA, CDR2 YSYEKL. V shed 2 bases, J shed 12 bases, and the junction held 11 bases outside the gene matches. The CDR3 region has the DNA TGCGCCAGCAGCCAACAGACTAGCGGGAGTTTGTTTGGGCAGTTCTTC. It encodes CASSQQTSGSLFGQFF.

A single count supports this clone. Additional DNA sequences in this sample encode the identical CDR3. This chain links TRBV7-7 with TRBJ2-7, with D uncertain. The CDR3 is 14 amino acids. Germline V lookup: CDR1 SSHAT, CDR2 FNYEAQ (reference sequence). The V end lost 1 base, the J end lost 4 bases, and 11 bases lay between the germline ends. The CDR3 nucleotides read TGTGCCAGCAGCTTAGGGCTAGGTTCGTACGAGCAGTACTTC. Translating gives CASSLGLGSYEQYF.

The chain combines TRBV10-2 with TRBJ2-7; 8 bases are shared with TRBD2. V lost 6 bases, J lost 2 bases, and 6 bases stayed unmatched. The V gene's germline CDR1 is WSHSY and CDR2 SAAADI. The CDR3 loop spans 14 amino acids. The CDR3 nucleotides are TGCGCCAGCAGCCGTAGCGGGACCCCCTACGAGCAGTACTTC. This codes for CASSRSGTPYEQYF.

The chain is built from TRBV7-9 and TRBJ1-3; D gene unclear. Trimming took off 5 bases at V and 0 bases at J, with 20 bases between the two ends. This CDR3 is built from 18 residues. Looked up from germline, CDR1 is SEHNR and CDR2 is FQNEAQ (reference sequence). CDR3 loop: CASSALTFDGRSGNTIYF. The CDR3 coding sequence is TGTGCCAGCAGCGCGCTAACCTTTGACGGACGCTCTGGAAACACCATATATTTT.

This chain joins TRBV15 and TRBJ2-7; a possible D gene is TRBD2 (7 bases). Trimming cost V 1 base and J 4 bases, with 14 bases left between them. The CDR3 contains 15 residues. Germline assignment: CDR1 LNHNV and CDR2 YYDKDF (reference sequence). The CDR3 region has the DNA TGTGCCACCAGCAGAGGTGGGGGGGCTGGGTACGAGCAGTACTTC. Protein product: CATSRGGGAGYEQYF.

V and J are TRBV27 and TRBJ1-2, with D maybe TRBD1 (5 bases). The germline V gene has CDR1 MNHEY and CDR2 SMNVEV (reference sequence). There are 15 residues in the CDR3. Trimming pared 2 bases from V and 2 bases from J, leaving 12 bases between. The CDR3 spells CASSLNPWGNYGYTF. The CDR3 DNA sequence: TGTGCCAGCAGTTTAAACCCTTGGGGGAACTATGGCTACACCTTC.

The V and J genes are TRBV19 and TRBJ2-3, with TRBD2 identical over 11 bases. The V gene's germline CDR1 is LNHDA and CDR2 SQIVND (reference sequence). V lost 4 bases, J lost 0 bases, and 18 bases stayed unmatched. The CDR3 has 21 residues. The CDR3 protein is CASSTHRGLAVITSSTDTQYF. DNA for the CDR3: TGTGCCAGTAGTACTCACAGGGGACTAGCGGTAATAACTTCTAGCACAGATACGCAGTATTTT.

The V call is TRBV27, the J call TRBJ2-4; 7 bases agree with TRBD1. Trimming took 5 bases from V and 8 from J; bases not matched to a gene: 9. CDR3 size: 14 residues. The germline gives CDR1 MNHEY, CDR2 SMNVEV (reference sequence). CDR3 DNA: TGTGCCAGCAGTACCTACACAGGGGTAGACATTCAGTACTTC. Amino acids: CASSTYTGVDIQYF.

The chain couples TRBV29-1 to TRBJ2-3, with TRBD2 matching 7 bases. The CDR3 consists of 15 residues. The V segment lost 8 bases and the J segment 1 base; nucleotides outside the gene matches: 12. CDR1 SQVTM and CDR2 ANQGSEA come from the germline V gene. CDR3 protein: CSTDRDYTGTDTQYF. As DNA, the CDR3 is TGCAGCACAGACCGGGACTATACAGGCACAGATACGCAGTATTTT.

The chain carries TRBV15 and TRBJ1-1, with D hard to call. The CDR3 totals 14 residues. V was trimmed by 6 bases and J by 0 bases, leaving 11 bases between them. Per germline, CDR1 LNHNV and CDR2 YYDKDF (reference sequence). As DNA, the CDR3 is TGTGCCACCAGTAGACCGACCTTGAACACTGAAGCTTTCTTT. Protein sequence: CATSRPTLNTEAFF.

This chain uses TRBV9 with TRBJ2-3; possibly TRBD1 for D (7 bases). From germline, CDR1 is SGDLS and CDR2 YYNGEE. V was cut by 3 bases and J by 9 bases, with 20 bases left in between. CDR3 length equals 15 residues. CDR3 DNA sequence: TGTGCCAGCAGCGCCAGACAGGGACTCCAGGGGACGCAGTATTTT. It codes for CASSARQGLQGTQYF.

The chain uses TRBV6-1 and TRBJ2-3, with 9 bases matching TRBD1. The CDR3 is 17 residues long. Germline V gene data show CDR1 as MNHNS and CDR2 as SASEGT. Losses at the gene ends were 4 bases for V and 1 base for J; bases not matched to a gene: 9. Here the CDR3 DNA reads TGTGCCAGCAGTGTTCTCCGGACAGGGGTTCGCACAGATACGCAGTATTTT. It specifies CASSVLRTGVRTDTQYF.

The V call is TRBV2, the J call TRBJ2-1; a possible D gene is TRBD2 (7 bases). Germline V gene data show CDR1 as SNHLY and CDR2 as FYNNEI. The CDR3 has 13 residues. V was shortened by 8 bases and J by 8 bases, with 16 bases between the two germline ends. CDR3 region: CASAPLGGHEQFF. Here the CDR3 DNA reads TGTGCCAGCGCCCCTCTCGGGGGGCATGAGCAGTTCTTC.

On this clone: Additional DNA sequences in this sample encode the identical CDR3. The DNA for the CDR3 is TGTGCCAGCTCACCACCGGGAGAGACCCAGTACTTC. This translates into CASSPPGETQYF. This chain links TRBV18 with TRBJ2-5; D uncertain. There are 12 residues in the CDR3. Germline V gives CDR1 KGHSH, CDR2 LQKENI. V dropped 0 bases and J dropped 4 bases, with 3 bases sitting between them.

V and J are TRBV4-1 and TRBJ2-3; no clear D. Looked up from germline, CDR1 is MGHRA and CDR2 is YSYEKL. V lost 3 bases and J lost 7, with 8 bases in between. This CDR3 comprises 12 residues. The CDR3 coding sequence is TGCGCCAGCAGCCACACTTCTAATACGCAGTATTTT. Translation: CASSHTSNTQYF.

The chain couples TRBV7-9 to TRBJ2-1, with 9 bases that match TRBD1. The germline V gene encodes CDR1 SEHNR and CDR2 FQNEAQ (reference sequence). CDR3 size: 18 residues. The trim removed 2 bases at V and 2 bases at J, leaving 10 bases unmatched. The CDR3 coding sequence is TGTGCCAGCAGCTTACTTCGTTCGGACAGGGGTCCCTACAATGAGCAGTTCTTC. Translation gives CASSLLRSDRGPYNEQFF. The complete variable domain, with remaining parts taken from reference TRBV7-9 and TRBJ2-1, reads DTGVSQNPRHKITKRGQNVTFRCDPISEHNRLYWYRQTLGQGPEFLTYFQNEAQLEKSRLLSDRFSAERPKGSFSTLEIQRTEQGDSAMYLCASSLLRSDRGPYNEQFFGPGTRLTVL.

The V call is TRBV19, the J call TRBJ2-1; TRBD2 might be the D (5 bases). V lost 6 bases and J lost 3, with 12 bases in between. The length of the CDR3 is 14 residues. Germline CDR1 LNHDA, CDR2 SQIVND (reference sequence). This CDR3 is CASRGGDYYNEQFF. In DNA form, the CDR3 reads TGTGCCAGTAGAGGCGGCGACTACTACAATGAGCAGTTCTTC.

The chain couples TRBV19 to TRBJ2-5; TRBD2 agrees at 7 bases. The CDR3 extends over 14 amino acids. Germline V lookup: CDR1 LNHDA, CDR2 SQIVND (reference sequence). V gave up 8 bases and J gave up 4 bases; unmatched junction bases: 10. The CDR3 DNA follows: TGTGCCAGTGCTAGTAGGAGGGAGGGAGAGACCCAGTACTTC. Protein: CASASRREGETQYF.

This sequence joins TRBV14 and TRBJ2-3; D not resolved. The ends were cut back, 2 bases at V and 1 base at J, with 13 bases in the middle. The germline CDR1 and CDR2 sequences are SGHDN and FVKESK. The CDR3 is 16 residues long. The CDR3 spells CASSQRWAGGTDTQYF. The CDR3 DNA reads TGTGCCAGCAGCCAACGGTGGGCTGGGGGCACAGATACGCAGTATTTT. Filled out from reference TRBV14 and TRBJ2-3, the complete variable domain reads EAGVTQFPSHSVIEKGQTVTLRCDPISGHDNLYWYRRVMGKEIKFLLHFVKESKQDESGMPNNRFLAERTGGTYSTLKVQPAELEDSGVYFCASSQRWAGGTDTQYFGPGTRLTVL.